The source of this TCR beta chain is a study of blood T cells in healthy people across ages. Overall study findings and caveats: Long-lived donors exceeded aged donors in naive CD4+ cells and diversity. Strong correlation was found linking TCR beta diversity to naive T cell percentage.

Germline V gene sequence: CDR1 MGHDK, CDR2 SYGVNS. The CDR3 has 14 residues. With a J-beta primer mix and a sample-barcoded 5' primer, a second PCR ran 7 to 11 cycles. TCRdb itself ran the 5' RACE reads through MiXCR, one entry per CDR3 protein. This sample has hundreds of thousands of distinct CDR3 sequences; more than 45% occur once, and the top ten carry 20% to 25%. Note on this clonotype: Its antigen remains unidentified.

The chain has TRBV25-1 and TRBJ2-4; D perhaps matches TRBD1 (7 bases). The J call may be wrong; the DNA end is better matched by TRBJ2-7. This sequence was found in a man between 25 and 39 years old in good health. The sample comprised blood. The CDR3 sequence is CASGGTELEYEQYF. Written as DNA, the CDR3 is TGTGCCAGCGGAGGGACAGAGCTAGAGTACGAGCAGTACTTC.